This passage covers 28 T cell receptor beta chains from one sample sequenced in a study of human T cells and chemical hapten exposure. Stated time point: patch test 1, 2 weeks after DPC sensitization. Treatment noted: therapeutic diphenylcyclopropenone sensitization with weekly scalp DPC. MiXCR was run by TCRdb on the RACE reads, yielding one entry per CDR3 protein. This table has some 50,000 distinct CDR3 sequences, 9.3% appearing once. This sample comprised whole blood, obtained in connection with sensitization to the hapten diphenylcyclopropenone (DPC). These TCRs come from a woman aged 40 to 49 with alopecia areata. Some clones in this sample may be carry-over from other donors' samples.

Ten or more counts support this clonotype. The CDR3 reads CASSQVEGNTEAFF. DNA for the CDR3: TGTGCCAGCAGCCAAGTCGAGGGGAACACTGAAGCTTTCTTT. J is TRBJ1-1 and V is TRBV4-2, with D unclear. Germline V gives CDR1 LGHNA, CDR2 YNFKEQ. The V end was cut by 1 base, the J end by 1 base, with 7 bases between. The CDR3 has 14 amino acids.

This clonotype was seen many times. This sequence joins TRBV2 and TRBJ2-2; D may be TRBD1 or TRBD2 (6 bases each). The V gene's germline CDR1 is SNHLY and CDR2 FYNNEI. The germline V and J ends were trimmed by 7 bases and 5 bases, with 17 bases remaining between them. The CDR3 consists of 15 residues. CDR3 nucleotide sequence: TGTGCCAGCACCGGGACGGGGGCGCTAACCGGGGAGCTGTTTTTT. This sequence encodes CASTGTGALTGELFF.

This chain uses TRBV7-2 with TRBJ1-5, with 7 bases fitting TRBD1. The CDR3 has 13 amino acids. V dropped 8 bases and J dropped 4; count of bases not matched to a gene: 5. The germline CDR1 and CDR2 sequences are SGHTA and FQGNSA. CDR3 in amino acids: CASRTGENQPQHF. For the CDR3, the DNA is TGTGCCAGCCGAACAGGGGAAAATCAGCCCCAGCATTTT.

This clonotype was observed many times. The chain carries TRBV5-1 and TRBJ1-1; 8 positions match TRBD1. V gave up 2 bases and J gave up 1 base; unmatched junction bases: 10. Germline V lookup: CDR1 SGHRS, CDR2 YFSETQ. The CDR3 length is 17 residues. The DNA for the CDR3 is TGCGCCAGCAGCTTCGCGACAGGGGCCGGAACGAACACTGAAGCTTTCTTT. Translation gives CASSFATGAGTNTEAFF.

This clonotype was observed at least ten times. This chain uses TRBV2 with TRBJ2-7, with TRBD1 as a possible D gene (5 bases). V shed 7 bases and J shed 1 base, with 8 bases lying between them. CDR3 length equals 12 residues. Germline assignment: CDR1 SNHLY and CDR2 FYNNEI. CDR3 coding DNA: TGTGCCAGCATGCGACAGTCCTACGAGCAGTACTTC. Protein: CASMRQSYEQYF.

There are a few counts of this clonotype. The chain carries TRBV6-4 and TRBJ1-6, with D unresolved. The CDR3 sequence is 14 residues long. Trimming took off 3 bases at V and 10 bases at J, with 13 bases between the two ends. Germline CDR1 is MRHNA and CDR2 is SNTAGT. This CDR3 reads CASSEQRRGSPLHF. In nucleotides, the CDR3 is TGTGCCAGCAGTGAACAGCGGAGAGGGTCACCCCTCCACTTT.

The chain uses TRBV28 and TRBJ2-5; D is possibly TRBD2 (5 bases). V lost 5 bases and J 4 bases, leaving 17 bases between the germline ends. There are 15 residues in the CDR3. Germline loops: CDR1 MDHEN, CDR2 SYDVKM. Here the CDR3 reads CASSRLGGYGETQYF. The CDR3 nucleotides read TGTGCCAGCAGTCGGCTAGGAGGCTACGGAGAGACCCAGTACTTC.

This clonotype showed up many times. J is TRBJ2-7 and V is TRBV9; D remains ambiguous. Germline CDR1 is SGDLS and CDR2 is YYNGEE. V was clipped by 0 bases and J by 6 bases, with 7 bases between them. This CDR3 has 12 residues. CDR3: CASSVAAGEQYF. In DNA, the CDR3 is TGTGCCAGCAGCGTAGCTGCCGGCGAGCAGTACTTC.

At least ten counts were recorded for this clonotype. The chain links TRBV29-1 to TRBJ2-2; no clear D. Germline V gene data show CDR1 as SQVTM and CDR2 as ANQGSEA. The CDR3 is 12 amino acids. V was pared by 3 bases and J by 4 bases, with 6 bases between. The CDR3 loop is CSVDWSTGELFF. The CDR3 coding sequence is TGCAGCGTTGATTGGAGCACCGGGGAGCTGTTTTTT.

This clonotype has a count of ten or more. This chain joins TRBV9 and TRBJ2-2; D is undetermined. The germline V gene has CDR1 SGDLS and CDR2 YYNGEE. The CDR3 is 15 residues long. V was pared by 2 bases and J by 6 bases, with 14 bases between. In nucleotides, the CDR3 is TGTGCCAGCAGCGTTTTTAGCTCCCTCTCCGGGGAGCTGTTTTTT. It translates to CASSVFSSLSGELFF. The variable domain in full, completed from reference TRBV9 and TRBJ2-2, reads DSGVTQTPKHLITATGQRVTLRCSPRSGDLSVYWYQQSLDQGLQFLIQYYNGEERAKGNILERFSAQQFPDLHSELNLSSLELGDSALYFCASSVFSSLSGELFFGEGSRLTVL.

This clonotype was seen many times. The V call is TRBV6-2 or TRBV6-3, the J call TRBJ1-2; D is unclear. Per the germline V gene, CDR1 is MNHEY and CDR2 is SVGEGT. This CDR3 is 15 amino acids long. The V gene lost 7 bases and the J gene lost 7 bases, with 22 bases spanning the gap. CDR3 sequence: CASIPWTGSLGGYTF. The CDR3 coding sequence is TGTGCCAGCATCCCTTGGACGGGCTCCCTAGGTGGCTACACCTTC.

This clonotype occurred many times. The rearrangement links TRBV20-1 to TRBJ2-2; 7 nucleotides line up with TRBD1. The CDR3 runs 14 residues. Germline assignment: CDR1 DFQATT and CDR2 SNEGSKA (reference sequence). V was clipped by 2 bases and J by 5 bases; unmatched bases: 5. The CDR3 reads CSARPQGRTGELFF. As DNA, the CDR3 is TGCAGTGCTAGACCACAGGGGCGAACCGGGGAGCTGTTTTTT.

The gene calls are TRBV24-1 and TRBJ2-4; 9 nucleotides agree with TRBD1. V shed 4 bases, J shed 8 bases, and the junction held 8 bases outside the gene matches. This CDR3 is built from 15 residues. Germline V CDR1 and CDR2: KGHDR, SFDVKD. The CDR3 bases are TGTGCCACCAGTGAATTACAGGGGGCAAAGGACATTCAGTACTTC. It specifies CATSELQGAKDIQYF.

This clonotype was counted only a few times. The chain carries TRBV29-1 and TRBJ2-7; a weak D match, TRBD2 (6 bases). V gave up 6 bases and J gave up 5 bases, with 14 bases separating them. Germline lookup yields CDR1 SQVTM and CDR2 ANQGSEA. This CDR3 is built from 12 residues. The CDR3 here is CSVRDWQDEQYF. The CDR3 nucleotides are TGCAGCGTGAGGGACTGGCAGGACGAGCAGTACTTC.

The sample holds a few counts of this clonotype. V and J are TRBV5-5 and TRBJ1-4; possible D gene TRBD1, 5 bases. Germline CDR1 SGHKS, CDR2 YYEKEE (reference sequence). CDR3 length equals 17 residues. Between the trimmed V and J ends, which lost 4 bases and 2 bases, there was a span of 18 bases. CDR3 region: CASSRVGGLATNEKLFF. CDR3 bases: TGTGCCAGCAGCCGCGTCGGGGGACTGGCGACTAATGAAAAACTGTTTTTT. The variable domain in full, completed from reference TRBV5-5 and TRBJ1-4, reads DAGVTQSPTHLIKTRGQQVTLRCSPISGHKSVSWYQQVLGQGPQFIFQYYEKEERGRGNFPDRFSARQFPNYSSELNVNALLLGDSALYLCASSRVGGLATNEKLFFGSGTQLSVL.

This clonotype was seen at least ten times. This chain links TRBV7-2 with TRBJ2-7, with TRBD1 identical over 10 bases. Germline V gene sequence: CDR1 SGHTA, CDR2 FQGNSA. J was trimmed by 3 bases and V by 3 bases; bases with no gene match: 8. The CDR3 has 16 amino acids. The CDR3 here is CASSFQRGTGVYEQYF. CDR3 in DNA: TGTGCCAGCAGCTTCCAGCGGGGGACAGGGGTCTACGAGCAGTACTTC.

This clonotype was counted many times. The chain has TRBV14 and TRBJ1-2; D gene ambiguous. Germline CDR1 is SGHDN and CDR2 is FVKESK. This CDR3 has 15 residues. V lost 0 bases to trimming and J lost 3 bases, with 11 bases between them. CDR3 nucleotide sequence: TGTGCCAGCAGCCAAGATGTCTCCGGATACTATGGCTACACCTTC. It codes for CASSQDVSGYYGYTF. The full variable domain, in which reference TRBV14 and TRBJ1-2 provide the parts outside the CDR3, is EAGVTQFPSHSVIEKGQTVTLRCDPISGHDNLYWYRRVMGKEIKFLLHFVKESKQDESGMPNNRFLAERTGGTYSTLKVQPAELEDSGVYFCASSQDVSGYYGYTFGSGTRLTVV.

This clonotype was counted between two and nine times. V gene TRBV7-9 combines with J gene TRBJ1-1; D is ambiguous. Trimming stripped 5 bases from V and 4 bases from J, with 17 bases between. Germline CDR1 SEHNR, CDR2 FQNEAQ (reference sequence). The CDR3 loop spans 15 amino acids. The CDR3 reads CASSPPVGPITEAFF. CDR3 nucleotides: TGTGCCAGCAGCCCCCCCGTAGGCCCGATCACTGAAGCTTTCTTT.

Only a few counts were recorded for this clonotype. The CDR3: CASSPPGERNEKLFF. DNA for the CDR3: TGTGCCAGCTCACCCCCGGGGGAGAGGAATGAAAAACTGTTTTTT. The genes are TRBV18 and TRBJ1-4, with TRBD1 as a possible D gene (5 bases). The CDR3 contains 15 residues. From germline, CDR1 is KGHSH and CDR2 LQKENI. Trimming took off 3 bases at V and 5 bases at J, with 13 bases between the two ends.

This clonotype showed up many times. V gene TRBV3-1 combines with J gene TRBJ2-2; D ambiguous. The germline CDR1 and CDR2 sequences are LGHDT and YNNKEL (reference sequence). This CDR3 has 15 residues. Trimming shortened V by 0 bases and J by 2 bases, and 7 bases separated the two germline ends. The CDR3 loop reads CASSQETVNTGELFF. CDR3 DNA: TGTGCCAGCAGCCAAGAGACCGTTAACACCGGGGAGCTGTTTTTT.

The V and J genes are TRBV20-1 and TRBJ1-4; D gene ambiguous. Germline V lookup: CDR1 DFQATT, CDR2 SNEGSKA (reference sequence). This CDR3 has 14 amino acids. The V end lost 0 bases, the J end lost 6 bases, and 11 bases lay between the germline ends. Here the CDR3 reads CSARDPGSDEKLFF. The CDR3 bases are TGCAGTGCTAGAGATCCCGGCAGCGATGAAAAACTGTTTTTT.

At least ten counts were recorded for this clonotype. The rearrangement uses TRBV5-1 and TRBJ2-4; D uncertain. The CDR3 loop spans 16 amino acids. Deletions cut 0 bases from V and 1 base from J, with 11 bases between. Germline assignment: CDR1 SGHRS and CDR2 YFSETQ. This CDR3 reads CASSLAVDGAKNIQYF. CDR3 sequence (DNA): TGCGCCAGCAGCTTGGCGGTGGATGGGGCCAAAAACATTCAGTACTTC.

On this clonotype: A much more abundant neighbour one base away suggests this may be a read error. V gene TRBV7-8 combines with J gene TRBJ1-5; the D gene is possibly TRBD1 (5 bases). The CDR3 covers 16 residues. The germline CDR1 and CDR2 sequences are SGHVS and FQNEAQ. The CDR3 DNA is TGTGCCAGCAGCTTGGACACCAGCAGAGGCCATCAGCCCCAGCAATTT. It encodes CASSLDTSRGHQPQQF.

This chain connects TRBV10-3 to TRBJ2-1; 7 nucleotides align to TRBD1. This CDR3 is 16 amino acids long. V was clipped by 4 bases and J by 6 bases; unmatched bases: 12. The germline V gene encodes CDR1 ENHRY and CDR2 SYGVKD. The CDR3 DNA reads as TGTGCCATCAGTGGCACTACAGGGGAAGGAGGCAATGAGCAGTTCTTC. This codes for CAISGTTGEGGNEQFF.

This clonotype came up many times. The CDR3 DNA reads TGTGCCAGGGGCCAAGGTGAGCAGTTCTTC. Translation gives CARGQGEQFF. V is TRBV2 and J is TRBJ2-1; no reliable D call. V dropped 9 bases and J dropped 9 bases, with 9 bases sitting between them. The CDR3 loop spans 10 amino acids. CDR1 and CDR2 (germline): SNHLY, FYNNEI.

There are many counts of this clonotype. The gene calls are TRBV20-1 and TRBJ2-7, with D tentatively TRBD1 (6 bases). The germline CDR1 and CDR2 sequences are DFQATT and SNEGSKA (reference sequence). The CDR3 sequence is 14 residues long. The V end lost 0 bases, the J end lost 2 bases, and 11 bases lay between the germline ends. The chain's CDR3 is CSAREGQGTYEQYF. The CDR3, as DNA: TGCAGTGCTAGAGAGGGCCAGGGGACCTACGAGCAGTACTTC.

In this sample, this clonotype turned up many times. The rearrangement uses TRBV20-1 and TRBJ1-5, with D possibly matching TRBD1 (6 bases). Germline CDR1 DFQATT, CDR2 SNEGSKA (reference sequence). Trimming cost V 6 bases and J 6 bases, with 21 bases left between them. CDR3 length: 15 residues. CDR3 residues: CSATDPRGVAQPQHF. The CDR3 DNA reads TGCAGTGCAACCGATCCCAGGGGAGTAGCTCAGCCCCAGCATTTT.

J is TRBJ2-1 and V is TRBV5-1; D is perhaps TRBD1 (5 bases). Germline CDR1 is SGHRS and CDR2 is YFSETQ. The V gene lost 1 base and the J gene lost 4 bases, with 6 bases spanning the gap. This CDR3 is built from 13 residues. The CDR3 loop reads CASSLQGYNEQFF. The CDR3 DNA follows: TGCGCCAGCAGCTTGCAGGGTTACAATGAGCAGTTCTTC.